One sample yielded the 29 T cell receptor beta chains listed below, sequenced in a study of cytomegalovirus exposure and HLA in healthy donors. Use of 60 Vbeta and 13 Jbeta primers characterized the PCR. Generated by immunoSEQ multiplex PCR, the TCRdb table keeps only in-frame clones and is missing some. The profile shows roughly 150,000 clones, roughly three quarters of them singletons. Sequenced input: PBMCs. The receptor source for this set is a woman between 40 and 50 years old in good health and CMV-seronegative.

This chain uses TRBV28 with TRBJ1-5, with TRBD1 identical over 8 bases. The CDR3 covers 17 residues. Germline lookup yields CDR1 MDHEN and CDR2 SYDVKM. V lost 4 bases and J lost 0; bases outside the gene matches: 8. The DNA of the CDR3 is TGTGCCAGCAGTTCTCGGACAGGGTGGAATAGCAATCAGCCCCAGCATTTT. Encoded protein: CASSSRTGWNSNQPQHF.

J is TRBJ2-7 and V is TRBV5-1, with 8 bases matching TRBD2. This CDR3 contains 16 residues. J gave up 2 bases and V 0 bases, and 7 bases lay outside the gene matches. Per the germline V gene, CDR1 is SGHRS and CDR2 is YFSETQ. CDR3 DNA: TGCGCCAGCAGCTTGGATGGTAGCGGGAATACCTACGAGCAGTACTTC. It yields the protein CASSLDGSGNTYEQYF. The variable domain in full, with the rest retrieved from reference TRBV5-1 and TRBJ2-7, is KAGVTQTPRYLIKTRGQQVTLSCSPISGHRSVSWYQQTPGQGLQFLFEYFSETQRNKGNFPGRFSGRQFSNSRSEMNVSTLELGDSALYLCASSLDGSGNTYEQYFGPGTRLTVT.

This clone has a handful of counts. The V and J genes are TRBV5-1 and TRBJ1-6, with TRBD1 identical over 7 bases. CDR1 SGHRS and CDR2 YFSETQ come from the germline V gene. V shed 4 bases, J shed 2 bases, and the junction held 6 bases outside the gene matches. The CDR3 covers 16 residues. In DNA form, the CDR3 reads TGCGCCAGCAGCAGAGGGGGACAGCCCTATAATTCACCCCTCCACTTT. Translating gives CASSRGGQPYNSPLHF.

The J gene is TRBJ2-5, the V gene TRBV6-5, with 7 nucleotides matching TRBD1. This CDR3 comprises 12 residues. Trimming took 9 bases from V and 5 from J; bases not matched to a gene: 6. Germline CDR1 reads MNHEY; CDR2 reads SVGAGI. For the CDR3, the DNA is TGTGCCAGTAAAACAGGGGAGGAGACCCAGTACTTC. Translating it yields CASKTGEETQYF.

The chain joins TRBV11-3 to TRBJ2-3, with D possibly being TRBD2 (6 bases). V was shortened by 5 bases and J by 2 bases, with 8 bases between the two germline ends. The CDR3 contains 13 residues. Germline V gives CDR1 SGHNT, CDR2 YENEEA. CDR3 nucleotides: TGTGCCAGCAGCCGGGACTCCACAGATACGCAGTATTTT. Translating gives CASSRDSTDTQYF. The full variable domain, its missing parts supplied by reference TRBV11-3 and TRBJ2-3, is EAGVVQSPRYKIIEKKQPVAFWCNPISGHNTLYWYLQNLGQGPELLIRYENEEAVDDSQLPKDRFSAERLKGVDSTLKIQPAELGDSAVYLCASSRDSTDTQYFGPGTRLTVL.

The V call is TRBV27, the J call TRBJ1-2; D is perhaps TRBD1 (6 bases). Per the germline V gene, CDR1 is MNHEY and CDR2 is SMNVEV (reference sequence). This CDR3 comprises 15 residues. Between the trimmed V and J ends, which lost 4 bases and 5 bases, there was a span of 17 bases. The CDR3 DNA sequence: TGTGCCAGCAGTTATCGGGACAAACGAATATATGGCTACACCTTC. Amino acid sequence: CASSYRDKRIYGYTF.

This chain joins TRBV6-5 and TRBJ2-7, with TRBD2 matching over 7 bases. This CDR3 is built from 15 residues. CDR1 is MNHEY, CDR2 SVGAGI, per germline. Trimming took 6 bases from V and 4 from J; bases not matched to a gene: 12. The CDR3 reads CASRTVTSTQYEQYF. CDR3 bases: TGTGCCAGCAGAACCGTGACTAGCACGCAATACGAGCAGTACTTC.

The chain links TRBV4-3 to TRBJ2-3; 11 bases map to TRBD1. The CDR3 totals 16 residues. Looked up from germline, CDR1 is LGHNA and CDR2 is YSLEER. V shed 0 bases and J 3 bases; nucleotides not matched to a gene: 2. The CDR3 loop reads CASSQEDRGRTDTQYF. In DNA, the CDR3 is TGCGCCAGCAGCCAAGAGGACAGGGGGCGGACAGATACGCAGTATTTT.

The chain joins TRBV4-3 to TRBJ2-2, with 11 bases fitting TRBD1. The CDR3 is 15 amino acids. J gave up 7 bases and V 4 bases, and 5 bases lay outside the gene matches. Germline V gene sequence: CDR1 LGHNA, CDR2 YSLEER. This CDR3 reads CASSRGTGGIGELFF. In DNA form, the CDR3 reads TGCGCCAGCAGCCGCGGGACAGGGGGGATCGGGGAGCTGTTTTTT.

This clone was seen only once. The chain has TRBV19 and TRBJ1-1, with D perhaps matching TRBD1 (6 bases). This CDR3 spans 12 amino acids. Germline assignment: CDR1 LNHDA and CDR2 SQIVND (reference sequence). V gave up 7 bases and J gave up 8 bases, with 14 bases separating them. The CDR3 sequence: CASNYLQGEAFF. The CDR3 DNA follows: TGTGCCAGTAACTACCTTCAGGGGGAAGCTTTCTTT.

The gene calls are TRBV6-5 and TRBJ2-3, with 9 bases aligning to TRBD2. The germline CDR1 and CDR2 sequences are MNHEY and SVGAGI. With V trimmed by 10 bases and J by 4 bases, 9 bases remained unmatched. The CDR3 extends over 14 amino acids. CDR3 sequence: CATLQAGGADTQYF. The CDR3 region has the DNA TGTGCCACCCTGCAGGCGGGAGGGGCAGATACGCAGTATTTT.

This chain connects TRBV5-6 to TRBJ1-2; no definite D call. CDR3 size: 15 residues. Germline CDR1 and CDR2: SGHDT and YYEEEE. V lost 1 base and J 7 bases, leaving 17 bases between the germline ends. The CDR3 coding sequence is TGTGCCAGCAGCTTGTTAGGCGGCGAACTGGGTGGCTACACCTTC. It yields the protein CASSLLGGELGGYTF.

This clone appeared once. The chain links TRBV28 to TRBJ2-7, with 12 bases identical to TRBD1. V was pared by 6 bases and J by 7 bases, with 13 bases of the junction left unmatched. This CDR3 is 16 amino acids long. Germline lookup yields CDR1 MDHEN and CDR2 SYDVKM. The DNA of the CDR3 is TGTGCCAGCAGCCCTCCGCCGGGACAGGGGGCAGATGAGCAGTACTTC. It specifies CASSPPPGQGADEQYF.

V gene TRBV27 combines with J gene TRBJ1-1, with D possibly TRBD1 on 5 matching bases. CDR3 length: 14 residues. V was clipped by 3 bases and J by 5 bases, with 13 bases between them. Germline CDR1 MNHEY, CDR2 SMNVEV (reference sequence). The CDR3 reads CASSLIGRVTEAFF. CDR3 sequence (DNA): TGTGCCAGCAGTTTGATCGGCAGGGTAACTGAAGCTTTCTTT.

This sequence joins TRBV5-4 and TRBJ2-7, with 12 bases fitting TRBD2. The germline gives CDR1 SGHNT, CDR2 YYREEE (reference sequence). Trimming removed 4 bases from V and 1 base from J; junction bases left unmatched: 9. CDR3 length: 17 amino acids. The CDR3 bases are TGTGCCAGCAGCCCGGGCGCTGGACTAGCGGGGTCCTACGAGCAGTACTTC. Amino acids: CASSPGAGLAGSYEQYF.

The CDR3 sequence: CASSSQGGQPQHF. The CDR3 bases are TGCGCCAGCAGCTCACAGGGTGGACAGCCCCAGCATTTT. This chain links TRBV5-1 with TRBJ1-5, with D maybe TRBD1 (6 bases). Trimming took off 3 bases at V and 7 bases at J, with 11 bases between the two ends. The CDR3 extends over 13 amino acids. The V gene's germline CDR1 is SGHRS and CDR2 YFSETQ.

J is TRBJ1-2 and V is TRBV7-8, with 7 nucleotides matching TRBD1. V shed 5 bases and J 8 bases; nucleotides not matched to a gene: 5. This CDR3 has 12 amino acids. Germline V gives CDR1 SGHVS, CDR2 FQNEAQ. The CDR3 protein is CASSATGAGYTF. The CDR3 region has the DNA TGTGCCAGCAGCGCAACAGGGGCCGGCTACACCTTC.

The J gene is TRBJ1-4, the V gene TRBV6-5; D unclear. The germline V and J ends were trimmed by 0 bases and 0 bases, with 5 bases remaining between them. The germline V gene has CDR1 MNHEY and CDR2 SVGAGI. The CDR3 totals 15 residues. The CDR3 sequence: CASSYSAATNEKLFF. The CDR3 bases are TGTGCCAGCAGTTACTCGGCCGCAACTAATGAAAAACTGTTTTTT.

The chain joins TRBV2 to TRBJ1-5, with TRBD1 identical over 11 bases. Trimming cost V 8 bases and J 5 bases; bases outside gene matches: 5. The CDR3 has 14 residues. Looked up from germline, CDR1 is SNHLY and CDR2 is FYNNEI. In DNA form, the CDR3 reads TGTGCCAGCGGAAGGACAGGGGGCGATCAGCCCCAGCATTTT. It specifies CASGRTGGDQPQHF.

The chain links TRBV19 to TRBJ1-5; 7 positions match TRBD1. The J segment lost 5 bases and the V segment lost 6 bases, leaving 13 bases of the junction unmatched. CDR3 length equals 16 residues. Looked up from germline, CDR1 is LNHDA and CDR2 is SQIVND (reference sequence). The DNA for the CDR3 is TGTGCCAGTAGGCCAAGAGGCGGGACAGCATATCAGCCCCAGCATTTT. This translates into CASRPRGGTAYQPQHF.

The chain combines TRBV28 with TRBJ1-3; 7 bases are shared with TRBD1. The CDR3 is 14 amino acids. V trimming: 7 bases; J trimming: 3 bases; junction bases outside the gene matches: 6. Germline CDR1 MDHEN, CDR2 SYDVKM. In nucleotides, the CDR3 is TGTGCCAGCAAATGGACAGGCGGTGGAAACACCATATATTTT. Encoded protein: CASKWTGGGNTIYF.

This clone was seen only a few times. This chain joins TRBV19 and TRBJ1-3; maybe TRBD1 (5 bases). The germline V gene encodes CDR1 LNHDA and CDR2 SQIVND (reference sequence). Trimming took off 3 bases at V and 4 bases at J, with 13 bases between the two ends. The CDR3 length is 15 residues. The CDR3 DNA sequence: TGTGCCAGTAGTATGACGACAGATCCAGGAAACACCATATATTTT. Its protein product is CASSMTTDPGNTIYF.

The V call is TRBV28, the J call TRBJ2-3; D remains ambiguous. There are 15 residues in the CDR3. Trimming removed 2 bases from V and 1 base from J, with 10 bases in between. Germline CDR1 and CDR2: MDHEN and SYDVKM. The DNA of the CDR3 is TGTGCCAGCAGTTTAGCTTCTGGCCGCACAGATACGCAGTATTTT. Its protein product is CASSLASGRTDTQYF.

V gene TRBV6-5 combines with J gene TRBJ1-4; D unresolved. The CDR3 consists of 13 residues. V dropped 6 bases and J dropped 5 bases, with 10 bases sitting between them. Germline V lookup: CDR1 MNHEY, CDR2 SVGAGI. The CDR3 sequence: CASSPNLNEKLFF. CDR3 in DNA: TGTGCCAGCAGCCCCAACCTAAATGAAAAACTGTTTTTT.

The chain recombines TRBV19 with TRBJ2-3; TRBD1 matches at 8 bases. Germline V gene sequence: CDR1 LNHDA, CDR2 SQIVND (reference sequence). The CDR3 runs 15 residues. The V and J ends lost 1 base and 2 bases, in that order; junction bases with no gene match: 2. The CDR3 spells CASSIGTGFTDTQYF. DNA of the CDR3: TGTGCCAGTAGTATAGGGACAGGGTTCACAGATACGCAGTATTTT.

The genes are TRBV10-3 and TRBJ1-1; 7 nucleotides line up with TRBD1. CDR3 size: 14 residues. The V segment lost 6 bases and the J segment 0 bases; nucleotides outside the gene matches: 4. From germline, CDR1 is ENHRY and CDR2 SYGVKD. In DNA, the CDR3 is TGTGCCATCAGGGGGGACAGAATGAACACTGAAGCTTTCTTT. It yields the protein CAIRGDRMNTEAFF.

The J gene is TRBJ1-2, the V gene TRBV19; maybe TRBD1 (5 bases). This CDR3 is built from 13 residues. Germline CDR1 and CDR2: LNHDA and SQIVND (reference sequence). V was cut by 3 bases and J by 6 bases, with 11 bases left in between. CDR3 protein: CASSMKGLNGYTF. CDR3 coding DNA: TGTGCCAGTAGTATGAAGGGGCTCAATGGCTACACCTTC.

The V gene is TRBV28, the J gene TRBJ2-5, with 8 bases lining up with TRBD2. The junction had 7 bases not matched to a gene; V was cut back by 3 bases and J by 4 bases. The CDR3 runs 15 residues. Germline V gene data show CDR1 as MDHEN and CDR2 as SYDVKM. Written as DNA, the CDR3 is TGTGCCAGCAGTTTTTACGGGAGGGAGGGAGAGACCCAGTACTTC. It specifies CASSFYGREGETQYF.

The J gene is TRBJ1-3, the V gene TRBV30, with D perhaps TRBD1 (6 bases). Germline-derived CDR1 and CDR2 are GTSNPN and SVGIG (reference sequence). There are 14 residues in the CDR3. With 4 bases removed from V and 4 bases from J, the gap between germline ends came to 14 bases. As DNA, the CDR3 is TGTGCCTGGAAGACCCAGGGGTCCGGAAACACCATATATTTT. It codes for CAWKTQGSGNTIYF.